Included here is one TCR beta chain sequence, with context. Its antigen is unknown. This sample is part of a study of cytomegalovirus exposure and HLA in healthy donors. Study context: Genetic ancestry analysis placed more than 80% of the 400 or so donors that were genotyped in the Caucasian-associated cluster.

It was healthy bone marrow donors who served as donors. The CDR3 spans 13 residues. CDR1 and CDR2 (germline): SGHAT, FQDESV (reference sequence). The V end lost 3 bases, the J end lost 4 bases, and 7 bases lay between the germline ends. Study-wide findings and caveats: Most TCR sequences showed up rarely, but some public TCRs showed up in many donors.

A multiplex PCR was run with 60 Vbeta primers and 13 Jbeta primers. The table came from immunoSEQ multiplex PCR; TCRdb's copy has only in-frame clones and leaves some out. The table shows 150,000 to 200,000 clones, with approximately 76% occurring only once. The chain links TRBV11-1 to TRBJ2-1, with D perhaps matching TRBD1 (6 bases). The sequencing sample was made of PBMCs. The sequence derives from a man in his fifties or sixties in good health and CMV-seronegative. The CDR3 sequence: CASSLGAYNEQFF. The CDR3, as DNA: TGTGCCAGCAGCTTGGGGGCTTACAATGAGCAGTTCTTC.